This is a list of T cell receptor beta chains from one sample in a study of neurological immune-mediated disorders. Via MiXCR, TCRdb re-called the 5' RACE reads, giving one row per CDR3 protein. The sample consists of 45,000 or so distinct CDR3 sequences, approximately 3% of them appearing once. The sequenced material came from PBMCs. Source of these receptors: a woman aged 50 to 60 with multiple sclerosis. Each CDR3 is given with its conserved first and last residue.

TRBJ2-7	TRBV12-3/TRBV12-4	CASRRTGEYEQYF
TRBJ2-3	TRBV10-3	CAISEPPTRFTDTQYF
TRBJ2-7	TRBV28	CASTTSEGQGFF
TRBJ2-1	TRBV5-5	CASSLAQTRGPGEQFF
TRBJ2-3	TRBV5-1	CASSLEDRESDTQYF
TRBJ2-1	TRBV5-1	CASSLEDQNEQFF
TRBJ2-7	TRBV7-2	CASSLGGGAYEQYF
TRBJ2-1	TRBV3-1	CASSPSGTSLRNEQFF
TRBJ2-5	TRBV9	CASSVSGTAQETQYF
TRBJ1-5	TRBV28	CASSGQGSSNQPQHF
TRBJ2-2	TRBV20-1	CSAAGTGSWELFF
TRBJ2-7	TRBV5-6	CASSSGLFYEQYF
TRBJ2-1	TRBV5-1	CASSLGGVLDEQFF
TRBJ2-1	TRBV4-1	CASSQAVASGVVHEQFF
TRBJ1-1	TRBV20-1	CSARDPRTGVMNTEAFF
TRBJ1-5	TRBV5-1	CASSLGRSDNQPQHF
TRBJ2-5	TRBV6-5	CASSKQGAETQYF
TRBJ2-1	TRBV5-1	CASSPGPSNEQFF
TRBJ2-5	TRBV20-1	CSALRGEYKETQYF
TRBJ2-1	TRBV12-3/TRBV12-4	CASKPGGRGAYNEQFF
TRBJ2-4	TRBV11-1	CASSLLEGDIQYF
TRBJ2-3	TRBV6-5	CASKNSTDTQYF
TRBJ2-5	TRBV28	CASSLRRSPETQYF
TRBJ2-3	TRBV20-1	CSARTSGTTDTQYF
TRBJ2-2	TRBV5-1	CASSPFLTPGELFF
TRBJ1-4	TRBV24-1	CATSDLGQQATNEKLFF
TRBJ2-2	TRBV24-1	CATRGNTGELFF
TRBJ1-6	TRBV20-1	CSARLDTGGASNSPLHF
TRBJ2-1	TRBV7-9	CASSLKGGGNVDEQFF
TRBJ2-3	TRBV7-2	CASSTRQIGTRGWTDTQYF
TRBJ1-1	TRBV7-8	CASTELGAHEYTEAFF
TRBJ1-1	TRBV3-1	CASSRGQGAGAFF
TRBJ2-7	TRBV10-3	CAISEFGDNGYEQYF
TRBJ2-3	TRBV20-1	CSAIAGRGTDTQYF
TRBJ1-6	TRBV5-1	CASREGTGFNSPLHF
TRBJ2-5	TRBV20-1	CSATYPRGGGEETQYF
TRBJ2-3	TRBV6-5	CASSYSKGGTDTQYF
TRBJ2-2	TRBV5-1	CASRPTGTGNTGELFF
TRBJ2-4	TRBV5-1	CASSLGQEGNIQYF
TRBJ2-2	TRBV5-1	CASTTSVLGGELFF
TRBJ1-3	TRBV7-2	CASSLVAFQRNTIYF
TRBJ2-4	TRBV20-1	CSAREGGAKNIQYF
TRBJ1-2	TRBV18	CASSSRQGTHYGYTF
TRBJ1-1	TRBV7-2	CASSPTGRGGNTEAFF
TRBJ2-5	TRBV6-5	CASSSTGDRGFEETQYF
TRBJ1-1	TRBV20-1	CSASPVKEMNTEAFF
TRBJ1-1	TRBV11-2	CASSPTGGAEAFF
TRBJ2-7	TRBV7-8	CASGLAGVGEQYF
TRBJ2-1	TRBV20-1	CSARTGHNEQFF
TRBJ1-5	TRBV20-1	CSASGVSNQPQHF
TRBJ2-3	TRBV6-6	CASSFSGGFTDTQYF
TRBJ2-5	TRBV20-1	CSARDAGRQKETQYF
TRBJ1-1	TRBV6-5	CASSYGTTGGNTEAFF
TRBJ2-1	TRBV20-1	CSAVTGPGGFNEQFF
TRBJ1-1	TRBV7-9	CASSPPAGGAENTEAFF